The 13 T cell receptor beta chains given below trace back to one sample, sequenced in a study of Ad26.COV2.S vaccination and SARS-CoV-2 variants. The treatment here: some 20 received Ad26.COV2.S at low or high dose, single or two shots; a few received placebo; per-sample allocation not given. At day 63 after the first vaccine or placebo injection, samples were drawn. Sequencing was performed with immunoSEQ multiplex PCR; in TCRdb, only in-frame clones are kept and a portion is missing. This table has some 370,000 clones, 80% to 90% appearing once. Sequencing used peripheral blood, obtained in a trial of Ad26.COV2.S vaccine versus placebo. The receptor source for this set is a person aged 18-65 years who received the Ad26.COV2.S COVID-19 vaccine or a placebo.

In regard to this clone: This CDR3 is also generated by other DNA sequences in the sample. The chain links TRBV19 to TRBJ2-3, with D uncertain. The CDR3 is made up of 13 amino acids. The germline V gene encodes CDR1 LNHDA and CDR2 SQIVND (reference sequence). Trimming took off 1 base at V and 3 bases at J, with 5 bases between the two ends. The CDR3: CASSIVGTDTQYF. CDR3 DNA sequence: TGTGCCAGTAGTATAGTGGGTACAGATACGCAGTATTTT.

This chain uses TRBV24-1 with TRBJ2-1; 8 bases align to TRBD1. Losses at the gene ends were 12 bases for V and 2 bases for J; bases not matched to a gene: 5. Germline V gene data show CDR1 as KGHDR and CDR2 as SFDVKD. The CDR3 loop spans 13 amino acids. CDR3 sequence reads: CASGQGPYNEQFF. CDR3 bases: TGTGCCTCTGGACAGGGCCCCTACAATGAGCAGTTCTTC.

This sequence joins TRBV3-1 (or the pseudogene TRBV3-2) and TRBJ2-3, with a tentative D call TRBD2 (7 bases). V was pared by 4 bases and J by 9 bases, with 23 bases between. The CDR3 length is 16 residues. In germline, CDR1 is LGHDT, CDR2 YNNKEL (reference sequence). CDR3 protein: CASSPSYGGPLTTQYF. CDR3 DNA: TGTGCCAGCAGCCCCAGTTACGGGGGGCCGCTCACCACGCAGTATTTT.

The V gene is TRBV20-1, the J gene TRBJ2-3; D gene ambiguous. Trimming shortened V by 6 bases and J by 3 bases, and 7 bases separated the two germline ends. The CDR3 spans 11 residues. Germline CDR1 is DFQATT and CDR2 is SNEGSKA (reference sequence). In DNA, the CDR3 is TGCAGTGCAGCACAGACAGATACGCAGTATTTT. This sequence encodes CSAAQTDTQYF.

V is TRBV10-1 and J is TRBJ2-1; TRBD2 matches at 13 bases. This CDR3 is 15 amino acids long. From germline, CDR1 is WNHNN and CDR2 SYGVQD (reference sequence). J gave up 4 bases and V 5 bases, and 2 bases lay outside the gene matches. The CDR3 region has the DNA TGCGCCAGCAGTCGACTAGCGGGGGGTTACAATGAGCAGTTCTTC. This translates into CASSRLAGGYNEQFF.

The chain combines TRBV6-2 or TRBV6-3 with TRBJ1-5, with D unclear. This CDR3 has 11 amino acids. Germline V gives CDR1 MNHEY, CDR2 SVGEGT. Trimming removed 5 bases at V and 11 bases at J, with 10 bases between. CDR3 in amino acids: CASSSSGAQHF. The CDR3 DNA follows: TGTGCCAGCAGTAGTTCTGGGGCCCAGCATTTT.

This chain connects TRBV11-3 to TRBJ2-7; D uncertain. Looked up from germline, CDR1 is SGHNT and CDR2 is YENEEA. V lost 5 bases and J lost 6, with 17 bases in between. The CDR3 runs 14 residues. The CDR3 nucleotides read TGTGCCAGCAGCCCTCCACCGGAGTTTGGCGAGCAGTACTTC. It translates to CASSPPPEFGEQYF.

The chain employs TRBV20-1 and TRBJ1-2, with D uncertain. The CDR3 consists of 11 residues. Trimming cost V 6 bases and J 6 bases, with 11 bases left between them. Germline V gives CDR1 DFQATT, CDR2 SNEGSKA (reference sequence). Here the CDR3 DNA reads TGCAGTGCCCGTAGGGTGGATGGCTACACCTTC. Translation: CSARRVDGYTF.

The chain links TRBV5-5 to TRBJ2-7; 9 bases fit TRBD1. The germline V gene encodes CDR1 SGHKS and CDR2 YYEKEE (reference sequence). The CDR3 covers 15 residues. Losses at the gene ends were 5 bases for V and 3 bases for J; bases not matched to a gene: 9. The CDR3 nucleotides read TGTGCCAGCAGAACGGGACAGGGAGAGGTCTACGAGCAGTACTTC. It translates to CASRTGQGEVYEQYF. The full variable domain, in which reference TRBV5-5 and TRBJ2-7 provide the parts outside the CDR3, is DAGVTQSPTHLIKTRGQQVTLRCSPISGHKSVSWYQQVLGQGPQFIFQYYEKEERGRGNFPDRFSARQFPNYSSELNVNALLLGDSALYLCASRTGQGEVYEQYFGPGTRLTVT.

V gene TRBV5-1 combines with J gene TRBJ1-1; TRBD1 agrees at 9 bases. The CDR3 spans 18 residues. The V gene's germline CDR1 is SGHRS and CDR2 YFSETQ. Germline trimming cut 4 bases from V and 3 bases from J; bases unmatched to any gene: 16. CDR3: CASSRLVPGQGMDTEAFF. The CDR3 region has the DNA TGCGCCAGCAGCCGCCTAGTCCCGGGACAGGGAATGGACACTGAAGCTTTCTTT.

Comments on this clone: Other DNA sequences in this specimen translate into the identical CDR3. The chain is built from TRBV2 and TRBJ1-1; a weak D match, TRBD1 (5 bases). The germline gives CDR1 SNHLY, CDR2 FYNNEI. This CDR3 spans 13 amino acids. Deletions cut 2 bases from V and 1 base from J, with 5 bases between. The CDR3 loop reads CASSEQGNTEAFF. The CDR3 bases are TGTGCCAGCAGTGAACAGGGGAACACTGAAGCTTTCTTT.

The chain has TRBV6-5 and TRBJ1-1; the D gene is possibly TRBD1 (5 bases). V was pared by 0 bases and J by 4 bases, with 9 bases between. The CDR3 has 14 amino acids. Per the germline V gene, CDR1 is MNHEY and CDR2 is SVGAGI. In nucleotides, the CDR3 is TGTGCCAGCAGTTACTCCCCGGGGGGCACTGAAGCTTTCTTT. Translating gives CASSYSPGGTEAFF.

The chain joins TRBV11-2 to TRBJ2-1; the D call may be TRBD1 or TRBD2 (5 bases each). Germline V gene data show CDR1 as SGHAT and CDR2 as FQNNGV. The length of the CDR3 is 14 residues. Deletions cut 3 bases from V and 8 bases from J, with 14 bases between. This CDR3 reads CASSFLSMGDEQFF. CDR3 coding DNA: TGTGCCAGCAGCTTTTTATCGATGGGGGATGAGCAGTTCTTC.